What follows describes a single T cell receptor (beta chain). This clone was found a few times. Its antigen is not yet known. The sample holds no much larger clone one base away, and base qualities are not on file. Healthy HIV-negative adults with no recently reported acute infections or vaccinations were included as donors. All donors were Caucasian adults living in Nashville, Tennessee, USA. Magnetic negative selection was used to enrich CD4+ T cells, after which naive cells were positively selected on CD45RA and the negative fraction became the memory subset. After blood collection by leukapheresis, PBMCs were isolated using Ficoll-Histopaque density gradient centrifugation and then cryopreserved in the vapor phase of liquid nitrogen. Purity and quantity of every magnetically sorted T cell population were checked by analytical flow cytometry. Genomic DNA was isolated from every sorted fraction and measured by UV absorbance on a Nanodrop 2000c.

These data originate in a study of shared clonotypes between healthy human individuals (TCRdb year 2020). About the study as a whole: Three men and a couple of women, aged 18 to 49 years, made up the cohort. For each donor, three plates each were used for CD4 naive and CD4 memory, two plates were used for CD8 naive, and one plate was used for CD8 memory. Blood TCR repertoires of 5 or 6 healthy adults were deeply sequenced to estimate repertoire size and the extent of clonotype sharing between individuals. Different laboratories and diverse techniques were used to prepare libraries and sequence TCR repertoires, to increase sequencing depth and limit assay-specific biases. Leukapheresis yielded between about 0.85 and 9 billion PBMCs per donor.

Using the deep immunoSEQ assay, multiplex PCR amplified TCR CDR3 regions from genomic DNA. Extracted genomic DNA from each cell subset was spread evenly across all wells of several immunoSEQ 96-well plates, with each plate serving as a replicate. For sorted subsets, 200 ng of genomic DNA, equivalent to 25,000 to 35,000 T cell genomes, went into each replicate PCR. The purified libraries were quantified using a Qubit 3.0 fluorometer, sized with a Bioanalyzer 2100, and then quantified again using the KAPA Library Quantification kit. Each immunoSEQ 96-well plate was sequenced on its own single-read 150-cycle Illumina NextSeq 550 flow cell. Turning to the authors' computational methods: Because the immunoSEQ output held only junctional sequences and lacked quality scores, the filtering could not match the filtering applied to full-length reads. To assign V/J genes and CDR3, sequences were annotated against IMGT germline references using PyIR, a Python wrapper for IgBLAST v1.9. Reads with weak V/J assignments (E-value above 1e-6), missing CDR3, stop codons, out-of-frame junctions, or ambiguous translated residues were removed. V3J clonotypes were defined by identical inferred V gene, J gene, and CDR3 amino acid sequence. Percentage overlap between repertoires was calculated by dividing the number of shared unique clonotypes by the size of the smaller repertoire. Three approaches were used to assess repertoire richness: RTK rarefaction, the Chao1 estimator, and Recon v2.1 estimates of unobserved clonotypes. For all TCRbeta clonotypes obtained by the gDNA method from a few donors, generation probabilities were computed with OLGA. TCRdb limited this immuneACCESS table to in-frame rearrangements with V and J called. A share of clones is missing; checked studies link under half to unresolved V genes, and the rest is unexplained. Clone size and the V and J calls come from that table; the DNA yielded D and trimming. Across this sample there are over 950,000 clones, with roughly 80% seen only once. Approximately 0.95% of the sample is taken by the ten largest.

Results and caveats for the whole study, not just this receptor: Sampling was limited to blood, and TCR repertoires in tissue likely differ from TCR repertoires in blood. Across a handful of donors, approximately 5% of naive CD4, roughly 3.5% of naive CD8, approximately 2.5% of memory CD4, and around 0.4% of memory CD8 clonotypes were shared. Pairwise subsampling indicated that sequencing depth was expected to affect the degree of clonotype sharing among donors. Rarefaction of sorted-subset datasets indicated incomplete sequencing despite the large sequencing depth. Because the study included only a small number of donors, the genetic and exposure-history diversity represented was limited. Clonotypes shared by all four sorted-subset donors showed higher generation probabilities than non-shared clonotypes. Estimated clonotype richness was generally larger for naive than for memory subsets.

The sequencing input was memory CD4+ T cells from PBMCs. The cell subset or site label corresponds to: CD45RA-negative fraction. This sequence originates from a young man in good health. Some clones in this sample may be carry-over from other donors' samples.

The bases read TGTGCCAGCAGCGTTCCAGGGGGGGAGACCCAGTACTTC. Its amino acids are CASSVPGGETQYF. This chain joins TRBV9 to TRBJ2-5; the best D guess is TRBD1, with 7 bases matching. Reading from cysteine to phenylalanine, the CDR3 counts 13 amino acids. The CDR3 DNA has 39 bases and is translated from base 1. Between the V and J ends, shortened by 2 bases and 5 bases respectively, the junction contains 10 bases. The germline V gene provides CDR1 SGDLS and CDR2 YYNGEE.